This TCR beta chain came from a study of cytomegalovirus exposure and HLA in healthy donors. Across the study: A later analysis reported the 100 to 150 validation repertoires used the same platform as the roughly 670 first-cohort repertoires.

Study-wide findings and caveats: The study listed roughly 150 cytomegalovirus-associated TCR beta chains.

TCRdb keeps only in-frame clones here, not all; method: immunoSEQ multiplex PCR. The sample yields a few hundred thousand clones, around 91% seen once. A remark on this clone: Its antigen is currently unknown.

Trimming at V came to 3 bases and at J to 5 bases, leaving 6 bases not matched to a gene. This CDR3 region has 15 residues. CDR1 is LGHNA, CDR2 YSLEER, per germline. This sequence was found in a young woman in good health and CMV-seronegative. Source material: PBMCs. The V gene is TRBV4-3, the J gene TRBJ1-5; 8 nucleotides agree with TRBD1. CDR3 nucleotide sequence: TGCGCCAGCAGCCAGGGGACAGGAGGGGATCAGCCCCAGCATTTT. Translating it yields CASSQGTGGDQPQHF.